The 29 T cell receptor beta chains below were found in one sample sequenced in a study of persistence of HIV-infected CD4 T cells. Overlapping HIV-1 Gag 15-mer peptides at 0.95 to 1 ug per peptide per mL were used. CD40L/CD69 double-negative CD45RO-high memory CD4+ T cells were collected. The libraries were made with immunoSEQ version 4 in survey mode. Profiled with immunoSEQ multiplex PCR; TCRdb holds only in-frame clones, not every one. The table shows around 39,000 clones, with around 86% occurring only once. No antigens are known for them. The sample here was cultured CD4+ T cells from PBMCs, taken from a patient who received antiretroviral therapy. These receptors originate from an adult with HIV. The donor label of this sample is uncertain.

The rearrangement uses TRBV2 and TRBJ2-2, with TRBD1 matching 10 bases. The CDR3 is 15 amino acids. The V segment lost 4 bases and the J segment 8 bases; nucleotides outside the gene matches: 7. Germline V gene lookup returns CDR1 SNHLY and CDR2 FYNNEI. The CDR3: CASSGTGGFLGELFF. The CDR3 DNA sequence: TGTGCCAGCAGTGGGACAGGGGGATTTCTGGGGGAGCTGTTTTTT. Full variable domain (missing parts from reference TRBV2 and TRBJ2-2): EPEVTQTPSHQVTQMGQEVILRCVPISNHLYFYWYRQILGQKVEFLVSFYNNEISEKSEIFDDQFSVERPDGSNFTLKIRSTKLEDSAMYFCASSGTGGFLGELFFGEGSRLTVL.

V gene TRBV2 combines with J gene TRBJ1-6, with D uncertain. Germline assignment: CDR1 SNHLY and CDR2 FYNNEI. The CDR3 runs to 16 residues. V shed 7 bases and J shed 0 bases, with 13 bases lying between them. The CDR3 DNA sequence: TGTGCCAGCACGTTTCGGGGAAGCTCCTATAATTCACCCCTCCACTTT. Protein sequence: CASTFRGSSYNSPLHF.

V gene TRBV11-1 combines with J gene TRBJ2-1, with D perhaps matching TRBD1 (5 bases). The ends were cut back, 5 bases at V and 9 bases at J, with 23 bases in the middle. The CDR3 spans 16 residues. Per germline, CDR1 SGHAT and CDR2 FQDESV (reference sequence). CDR3 region: CASSPGRGSGLGEQFF. Written as DNA, the CDR3 is TGTGCCAGCAGCCCCGGAAGGGGTAGTGGGCTCGGTGAGCAGTTCTTC.

This sequence joins TRBV29-1 and TRBJ2-1; 10 bases map to TRBD2. In germline, CDR1 is SQVTM, CDR2 ANQGSEA. The V segment lost 3 bases and the J segment 3 bases; nucleotides outside the gene matches: 2. The CDR3 covers 14 residues. The CDR3 region is CSVDTSGVYNEQFF. CDR3 coding DNA: TGCAGCGTTGACACTAGCGGGGTCTACAATGAGCAGTTCTTC.

The chain uses TRBV4-1 and TRBJ2-6; TRBD1 matches 12 bases. CDR1 is MGHRA, CDR2 YSYEKL, per germline. CDR3 length: 19 amino acids. V was clipped by 4 bases and J by 2 bases; unmatched bases: 9. CDR3 sequence: CASSLWGTGGMTGANVLTF. CDR3 in DNA: TGCGCCAGCAGCCTTTGGGGGACAGGGGGCATGACTGGGGCCAACGTCCTGACTTTC.

This clone was observed a handful of times. V gene TRBV30 combines with J gene TRBJ2-4; no reliable D call. The CDR3 extends over 12 amino acids. V was trimmed by 4 bases and J by 3 bases, leaving 7 bases between them. Germline CDR1 GTSNPN, CDR2 SVGIG (reference sequence). The CDR3 coding sequence is TGTGCCTGGACTGACCTCAAAAACATTCAGTACTTC. Its translation: CAWTDLKNIQYF.

The CDR3 loop reads CASSQGSWGMMNTEAFF. CDR3 coding DNA: TGTGCCAGCAGCCAAGGTTCCTGGGGGATGATGAACACTGAAGCTTTCTTT. The chain uses TRBV14 and TRBJ1-1, with D possibly being TRBD1 (5 bases). The V end lost 1 base, the J end lost 0 bases, and 15 bases lay between the germline ends. Germline V CDR1 and CDR2: SGHDN, FVKESK. CDR3 size: 17 residues.

The genes are TRBV5-1 and TRBJ1-4; 7 bases map to TRBD1. Trimming took 1 base from V and 8 from J; bases not matched to a gene: 5. CDR3 size: 14 residues. Germline CDR1 and CDR2: SGHRS and YFSETQ. DNA of the CDR3: TGCGCCAGCAGCTTGTGGCAGGGGGAAGAAAAACTGTTTTTT. Translation: CASSLWQGEEKLFF.

The V gene is TRBV10-1, the J gene TRBJ2-5; maybe TRBD1 (6 bases). CDR1 and CDR2 (germline): WNHNN, SYGVQD (reference sequence). There are 15 residues in the CDR3. V gave up 4 bases and J gave up 4 bases, with 16 bases separating them. Written as DNA, the CDR3 is TGCGCCAGCAGTGTATCCACAGGGAGCGGAGAGACCCAGTACTTC. Its protein product is CASSVSTGSGETQYF.

Of note for this clone: This could be a read error, since a much larger clone is one nucleotide away. The sample contains more than one DNA sequence encoding this CDR3. The rearrangement joins TRBV5-1 to TRBJ1-5; D ambiguous. The germline gives CDR1 SGHRS, CDR2 YFSETQ. The germline V and J ends were trimmed by 0 bases and 0 bases, with 4 bases remaining between them. The length of the CDR3 is 14 residues. The CDR3 DNA is TGCGCCAGCAGCTTGGAGGGTAGCAATCAGCCCCAGCATTTT. It encodes CASSLEGSNQPQHF.

J is TRBJ1-2 and V is TRBV7-9; D call uncertain. The V end lost 1 base, the J end lost 0 bases, and 3 bases lay between the germline ends. Germline CDR1 reads SEHNR; CDR2 reads FQNEAQ (reference sequence). The CDR3 covers 13 residues. The CDR3 sequence is CASSLEANYGYTF. For the CDR3, the DNA is TGTGCCAGCAGCTTAGAGGCTAACTATGGCTACACCTTC.

The gene calls are TRBV7-8 and TRBJ2-3; D gene uncertain. The germline CDR1 and CDR2 sequences are SGHVS and FQNEAQ. This CDR3 has 12 residues. V shed 3 bases and J shed 6 bases, with 7 bases lying between them. CDR3 loop: CASSLRWDTQYF. CDR3 nucleotide sequence: TGTGCCAGCAGCTTGAGGTGGGATACGCAGTATTTT.

The chain links TRBV7-3 to TRBJ2-5, with D maybe TRBD2 (5 bases). Germline loops: CDR1 SGHTA, CDR2 FQGTGA. CDR3 length: 15 amino acids. Trimming stripped 5 bases from V and 3 bases from J, with 16 bases between. CDR3 loop: CASSPGSSSEETQYF. The CDR3 DNA is TGTGCCAGCAGCCCTGGGTCTAGTAGCGAAGAGACCCAGTACTTC.

The chain is built from TRBV30 and TRBJ1-2; TRBD1 agrees at 8 bases. Germline V CDR1 and CDR2: GTSNPN, SVGIG (reference sequence). V lost 1 base to trimming and J lost 1 base; unmatched junction nucleotides: 2. This CDR3 has 14 residues. The CDR3 loop reads CAWSAGQGNYGYTF. CDR3 nucleotide sequence: TGTGCCTGGAGTGCAGGACAGGGTAACTATGGCTACACCTTC.

The chain employs TRBV13 and TRBJ2-7, with 8 bases fitting TRBD2. The CDR3 contains 16 residues. The V gene end was trimmed by 3 bases and the J gene end by 4 bases; junction bases not matched to a gene: 11. From germline, CDR1 is PRHDT and CDR2 FYEKMQ (reference sequence). CDR3 protein: CASSFRPSGGSYEQYF. The CDR3 nucleotides read TGTGCCAGCAGCTTTAGACCGAGCGGGGGATCGTACGAGCAGTACTTC.

By share, this clone ranks as medium-sized (0.01 to 0.1%). The J gene is TRBJ1-6, the V gene TRBV2; D not certain. The CDR3 contains 14 residues. Trimming shortened V by 6 bases and J by 10 bases, and 16 bases separated the two germline ends. Germline V gene lookup returns CDR1 SNHLY and CDR2 FYNNEI. CDR3 nucleotides: TGTGCCAGCAGGGCTGTGGGCGAGAGATCACCCCTCCACTTT. Its protein product is CASRAVGERSPLHF.

This chain links TRBV19 with TRBJ2-7; no reliable D call. Germline CDR1 reads LNHDA; CDR2 reads SQIVND (reference sequence). Trimming removed 1 base at V and 4 bases at J, with 23 bases between. This CDR3 region has 18 residues. CDR3 DNA: TGTGCCAGTAGTATAGCCCCCTCCGGGCCCCAGGCGGTATACGAGCAGTACTTC. Its translation is CASSIAPSGPQAVYEQYF.

V is TRBV5-1 and J is TRBJ1-5; 8 nucleotides match TRBD1. The J segment lost 3 bases and the V segment lost 4 bases, leaving 9 bases of the junction unmatched. Germline CDR1 is SGHRS and CDR2 is YFSETQ. This CDR3 is built from 16 residues. The CDR3 DNA reads as TGCGCCAGCAGCCTAGGGACAGGCCTTTCCAATCAGCCCCAGCATTTT. Its translation: CASSLGTGLSNQPQHF. The whole variable domain, remainder taken from reference TRBV5-1 and TRBJ1-5, is KAGVTQTPRYLIKTRGQQVTLSCSPISGHRSVSWYQQTPGQGLQFLFEYFSETQRNKGNFPGRFSGRQFSNSRSEMNVSTLELGDSALYLCASSLGTGLSNQPQHFGDGTRLSIL.

In its sample, this clone was seen once. The J gene is TRBJ2-1, the V gene TRBV5-1; D possibly corresponds to TRBD1 (5 bases). Deletions cut 0 bases from V and 7 bases from J, with 5 bases between. Germline CDR1 is SGHRS and CDR2 is YFSETQ. This CDR3 has 12 residues. In DNA, the CDR3 is TGCGCCAGCAGCTTGGAGGGGAATGAGCAGTTCTTC. This codes for CASSLEGNEQFF.

V and J are TRBV6-6 and TRBJ2-5, with 11 bases identical to TRBD2. The CDR3 is 20 amino acids. After removal of 6 bases from V and 2 bases from J, the junction contained 20 bases not matched to a gene. CDR1 MNHNY and CDR2 SVGAGI come from the germline V gene (reference sequence). This chain's CDR3 is CASSPRGVTSGVSGQETQYF. As DNA, the CDR3 is TGTGCCAGCAGCCCGAGAGGGGTGACTAGCGGGGTATCGGGGCAAGAGACCCAGTACTTC.

The rearrangement joins TRBV19 to TRBJ2-1, with 7 bases matching TRBD1. J lost 7 bases, V lost 6 bases, and 12 bases had no gene match. Germline CDR1 LNHDA, CDR2 SQIVND (reference sequence). The CDR3 totals 15 residues. The CDR3 bases are TGTGCCAGTAGCCGAAAGGACAGGCTTGGGAATGAGCAGTTCTTC. Residues: CASSRKDRLGNEQFF.

This clone was recorded only once. The V and J genes are TRBV9 and TRBJ2-1, with D uncertain. This CDR3 has 15 amino acids. Germline loops: CDR1 SGDLS, CDR2 YYNGEE. V lost 0 bases, J lost 8 bases, and 15 bases lay in between. The CDR3 spells CASSVADELGYEQFF. The CDR3, as DNA: TGTGCCAGCAGCGTAGCGGATGAGTTGGGCTATGAGCAGTTCTTC.

This clone was counted only a few times. This chain connects TRBV5-8 to TRBJ2-1; TRBD1 aligns across 9 bases. Germline V gene data show CDR1 as SGHTS and CDR2 as YDEGEE. The J segment lost 9 bases and the V segment lost 4 bases, leaving 5 bases of the junction unmatched. This CDR3 has 13 residues. The CDR3 loop is CASSIGQGREQFF. As DNA, the CDR3 is TGTGCCAGCAGCATCGGACAGGGGCGTGAGCAGTTCTTC.

This chain uses TRBV5-1 with TRBJ2-4, with 7 bases lining up with TRBD2. With V trimmed by 4 bases and J by 5 bases, 6 bases remained unmatched. Germline loops: CDR1 SGHRS, CDR2 YFSETQ. The CDR3 is 14 residues long. CDR3 bases: TGCGCCAGCAGCACAGCGGGACGGGAAAACATTCAGTACTTC. This encodes CASSTAGRENIQYF.

The gene calls are TRBV20-1 and TRBJ1-5; D might be TRBD1 (5 bases). The CDR3 has 17 amino acids. The V gene's germline CDR1 is DFQATT and CDR2 SNEGSKA (reference sequence). With 3 bases removed from V and 1 base from J, the gap between germline ends came to 19 bases. In DNA, the CDR3 is TGCAGTGCTAGTACGCCTACGGGGGGACTCAGCAATCAGCCCCAGCATTTT. It is translated as CSASTPTGGLSNQPQHF.

The V and J genes are TRBV24-1 and TRBJ1-3; TRBD1 agrees at 9 bases. The CDR3 is made up of 16 amino acids. Trimming at V came to 4 bases and at J to 4 bases, leaving 7 bases not matched to a gene. Germline CDR1 KGHDR, CDR2 SFDVKD. Here the CDR3 reads CATSENLGTGGNTIYF. The CDR3 nucleotides read TGTGCCACCAGTGAAAATTTGGGGACAGGGGGAAACACCATATATTTT.

V gene TRBV7-3 combines with J gene TRBJ2-1; D is unresolved. V lost 6 bases to trimming and J lost 5 bases, with 14 bases between them. This CDR3 contains 14 residues. Germline V gene lookup returns CDR1 SGHTA and CDR2 FQGTGA. This CDR3 is CASRSNGANNEQFF. CDR3 sequence (DNA): TGTGCCAGCAGATCGAACGGAGCAAACAATGAGCAGTTCTTC.

The chain couples TRBV9 to TRBJ1-3, with TRBD1 matching over 7 bases. The germline V gene encodes CDR1 SGDLS and CDR2 YYNGEE. The CDR3 loop spans 14 amino acids. With V trimmed by 3 bases and J by 4 bases, 4 bases remained unmatched. The CDR3 sequence is CASSAQGVGNTIYF. DNA for the CDR3: TGTGCCAGCAGCGCGCAGGGGGTCGGAAACACCATATATTTT.

The rearrangement uses TRBV19 and TRBJ1-5; 8 bases match TRBD1. From germline, CDR1 is LNHDA and CDR2 SQIVND (reference sequence). The trim removed 6 bases at V and 7 bases at J, leaving 11 bases unmatched. There are 15 residues in the CDR3. For the CDR3, the DNA is TGTGCCAGTAGACTTGACCAGGGGGCGGTACAGCCCCAGCATTTT. Its protein is CASRLDQGAVQPQHF.